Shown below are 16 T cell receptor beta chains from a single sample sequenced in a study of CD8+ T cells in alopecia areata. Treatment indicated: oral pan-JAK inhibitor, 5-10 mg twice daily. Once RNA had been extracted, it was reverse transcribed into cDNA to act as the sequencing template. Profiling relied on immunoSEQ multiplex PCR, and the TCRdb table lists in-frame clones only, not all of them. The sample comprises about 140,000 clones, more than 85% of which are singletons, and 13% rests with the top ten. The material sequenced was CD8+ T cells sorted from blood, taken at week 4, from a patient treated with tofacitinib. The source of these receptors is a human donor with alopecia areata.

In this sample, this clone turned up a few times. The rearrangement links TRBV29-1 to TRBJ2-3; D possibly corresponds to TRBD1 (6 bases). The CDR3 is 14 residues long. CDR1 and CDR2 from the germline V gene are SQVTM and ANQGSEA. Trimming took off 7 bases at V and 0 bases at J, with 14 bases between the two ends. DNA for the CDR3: TGCAGCGGGGAAGGGGGATCAAGCACAGATACGCAGTATTTT. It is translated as CSGEGGSSTDTQYF.

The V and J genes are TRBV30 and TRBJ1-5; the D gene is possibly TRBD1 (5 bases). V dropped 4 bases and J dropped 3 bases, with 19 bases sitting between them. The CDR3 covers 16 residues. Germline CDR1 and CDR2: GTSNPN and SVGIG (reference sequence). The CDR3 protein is CAWTDSVDRYNQPQHF. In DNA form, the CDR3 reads TGTGCCTGGACAGATTCTGTTGACAGATACAATCAGCCCCAGCATTTT.

CDR3 sequence (DNA): TGCAGCGTTGATGTGGGACTTAGCAATCAGCCCCAGCATTTT. This gives the protein CSVDVGLSNQPQHF. The J gene is TRBJ1-5, the V gene TRBV29-1, with D perhaps TRBD1 (5 bases). The V and J ends lost 3 bases and 0 bases respectively, with 9 bases between them. The germline gives CDR1 SQVTM, CDR2 ANQGSEA. This CDR3 comprises 14 residues.

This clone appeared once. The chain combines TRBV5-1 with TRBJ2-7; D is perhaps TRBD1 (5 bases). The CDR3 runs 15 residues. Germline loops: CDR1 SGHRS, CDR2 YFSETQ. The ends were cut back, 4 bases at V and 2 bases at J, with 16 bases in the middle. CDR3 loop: CASSLGTGLTYEQYF. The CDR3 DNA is TGCGCCAGCAGCCTGGGAACAGGTCTTACCTACGAGCAGTACTTC.

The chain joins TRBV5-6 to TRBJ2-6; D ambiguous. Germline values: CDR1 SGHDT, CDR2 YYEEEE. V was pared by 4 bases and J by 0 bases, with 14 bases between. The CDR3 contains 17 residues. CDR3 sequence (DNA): TGTGCCAGCAGCCGACCCCCTTGGAGCTCTGGGGCCAACGTCCTGACTTTC. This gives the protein CASSRPPWSSGANVLTF.

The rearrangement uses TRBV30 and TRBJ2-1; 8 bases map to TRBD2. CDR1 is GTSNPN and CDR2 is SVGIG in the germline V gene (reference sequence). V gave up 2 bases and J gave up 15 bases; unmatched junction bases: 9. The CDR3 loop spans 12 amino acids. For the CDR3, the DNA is TGTGCCTGGAGTCTTAGCGGGGAGACCCTGTTCTTC. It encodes CAWSLSGETLFF.

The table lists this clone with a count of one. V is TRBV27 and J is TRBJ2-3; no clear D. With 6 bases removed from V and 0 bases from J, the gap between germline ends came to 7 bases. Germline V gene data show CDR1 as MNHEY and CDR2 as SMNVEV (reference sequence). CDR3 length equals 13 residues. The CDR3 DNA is TGTGCCAGCAGCAAAACTAGCACAGATACGCAGTATTTT. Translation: CASSKTSTDTQYF.

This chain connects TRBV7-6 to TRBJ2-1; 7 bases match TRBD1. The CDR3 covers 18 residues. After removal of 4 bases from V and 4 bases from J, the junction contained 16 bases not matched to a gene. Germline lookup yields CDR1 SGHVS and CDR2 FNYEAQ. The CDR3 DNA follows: TGTGCCAGCAGCTCTCATCCTCGGACAGGTCCACTTTACAATGAGCAGTTCTTC. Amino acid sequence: CASSSHPRTGPLYNEQFF.

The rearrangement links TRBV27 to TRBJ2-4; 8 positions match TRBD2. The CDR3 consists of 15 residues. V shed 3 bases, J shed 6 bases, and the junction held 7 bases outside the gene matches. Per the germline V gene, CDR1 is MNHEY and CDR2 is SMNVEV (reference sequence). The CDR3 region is CASSLDGGAGNIQYF. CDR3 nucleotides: TGTGCCAGCAGTTTGGACGGGGGGGCTGGAAACATTCAGTACTTC.

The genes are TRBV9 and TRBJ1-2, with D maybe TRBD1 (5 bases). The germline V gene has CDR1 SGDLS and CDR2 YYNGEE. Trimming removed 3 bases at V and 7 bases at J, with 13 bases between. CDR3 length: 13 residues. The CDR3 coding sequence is TGTGCCAGCAGCGGGGACCGCTGGCCTGGCTACACCTTC. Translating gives CASSGDRWPGYTF.

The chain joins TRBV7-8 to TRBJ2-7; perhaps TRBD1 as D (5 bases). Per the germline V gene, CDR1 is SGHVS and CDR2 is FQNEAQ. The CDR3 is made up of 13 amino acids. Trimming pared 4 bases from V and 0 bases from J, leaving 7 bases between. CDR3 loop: CASSSDSSYEQYF. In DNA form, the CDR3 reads TGTGCCAGCAGCTCCGACAGCTCCTACGAGCAGTACTTC. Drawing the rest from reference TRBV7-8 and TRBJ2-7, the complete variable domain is GAGVSQSPRYKVAKRGQDVALRCDPISGHVSLFWYQQALGQGPEFLTYFQNEAQLDKSGLPSDRFFAERPEGSVSTLKIQRTQQEDSAVYLCASSSDSSYEQYFGPGTRLTVT.

Written as DNA, the CDR3 is TGTGCCAGCGCCTCGACCGTTCAAGAGACCCAGTACTTC. Encoded protein: CASASTVQETQYF. This chain uses TRBV7-9 with TRBJ2-5; D uncertain. The CDR3 loop spans 13 amino acids. Germline CDR1 and CDR2: SEHNR and FQNEAQ (reference sequence). Deletions cut 8 bases from V and 2 bases from J, with 12 bases between.

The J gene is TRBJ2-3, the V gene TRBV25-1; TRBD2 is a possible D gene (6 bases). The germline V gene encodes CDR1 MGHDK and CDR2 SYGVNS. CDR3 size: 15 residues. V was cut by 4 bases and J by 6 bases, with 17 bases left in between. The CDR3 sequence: CASSVMHFGGDTQYF. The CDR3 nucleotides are TGTGCCAGCAGTGTGATGCACTTTGGGGGGGATACGCAGTATTTT.

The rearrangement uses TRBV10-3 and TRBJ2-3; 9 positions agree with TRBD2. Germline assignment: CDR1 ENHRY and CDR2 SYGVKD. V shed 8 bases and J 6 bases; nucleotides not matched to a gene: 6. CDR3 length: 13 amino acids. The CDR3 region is CAIGVAGDDTQYF. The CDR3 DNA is TGTGCCATCGGGGTAGCGGGAGACGATACGCAGTATTTT.

The CDR3 DNA is TGCAGCGTTGAAGGGTCTCGACAGGCAGGGCACTACGAGCAGTACTTC. This translates into CSVEGSRQAGHYEQYF. This sequence joins TRBV29-1 and TRBJ2-7; TRBD1 might be the D (6 bases). V was trimmed by 1 base and J by 3 bases, leaving 19 bases between them. This CDR3 spans 16 amino acids. Per the germline V gene, CDR1 is SQVTM and CDR2 is ANQGSEA.

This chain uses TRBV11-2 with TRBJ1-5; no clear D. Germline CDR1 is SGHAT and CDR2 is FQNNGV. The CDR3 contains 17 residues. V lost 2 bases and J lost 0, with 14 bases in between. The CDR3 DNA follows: TGTGCCAGCAGCTTATTGCCTGACCGTTATAGCAATCAGCCCCAGCATTTT. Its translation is CASSLLPDRYSNQPQHF.